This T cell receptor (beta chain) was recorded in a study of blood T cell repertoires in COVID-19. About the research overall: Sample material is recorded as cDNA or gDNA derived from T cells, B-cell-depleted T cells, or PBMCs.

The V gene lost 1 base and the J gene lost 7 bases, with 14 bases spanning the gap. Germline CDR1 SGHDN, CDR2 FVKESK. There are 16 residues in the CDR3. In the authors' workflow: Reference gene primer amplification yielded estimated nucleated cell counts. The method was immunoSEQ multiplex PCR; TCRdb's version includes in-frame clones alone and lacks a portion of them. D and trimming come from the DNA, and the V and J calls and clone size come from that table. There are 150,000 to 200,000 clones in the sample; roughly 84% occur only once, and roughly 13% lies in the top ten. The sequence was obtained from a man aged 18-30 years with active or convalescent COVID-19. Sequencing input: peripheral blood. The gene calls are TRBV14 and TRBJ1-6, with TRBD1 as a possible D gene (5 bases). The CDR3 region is CASSQGYWGENSPLHF. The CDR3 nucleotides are TGTGCCAGCAGCCAAGGATATTGGGGGGAGAATTCACCCCTCCACTTT.